Shown below are 27 T cell receptor beta chains from a single sample sequenced in a study of blood T cell repertoires in COVID-19. Only in-frame clones appear in the TCRdb table, and some are missing; sequencing was by immunoSEQ multiplex PCR. The data contain 400,000 to 550,000 clones, around 90% of them singletons. The sample was PBMCs or T cells enriched from blood (not recorded which). Receptors were obtained from a woman aged 18 to 35 with acute COVID-19.

The V and J genes are TRBV5-1 and TRBJ1-2; perhaps TRBD1 as D (5 bases). Germline V lookup: CDR1 SGHRS, CDR2 YFSETQ. The CDR3 is 14 amino acids. Between the trimmed V and J ends, which lost 0 bases and 3 bases, there was a span of 9 bases. CDR3 loop: CASSLEQGYYGYTF. The CDR3 region has the DNA TGCGCCAGCAGCTTGGAGCAGGGATACTATGGCTACACCTTC.

This chain uses TRBV18 with TRBJ2-1; TRBD2 matches at 7 bases. Per the germline V gene, CDR1 is KGHSH and CDR2 is LQKENI. The length of the CDR3 is 14 residues. J was trimmed by 7 bases and V by 3 bases; bases with no gene match: 6. The CDR3 reads CASSPDYGGNEQFF. The CDR3 DNA reads as TGTGCCAGCTCACCGGATTACGGGGGGAATGAGCAGTTCTTC. Full variable domain (remainder filled in from reference TRBV18 and TRBJ2-1): NAGVMQNPRHLVRRRGQEARLRCSPMKGHSHVYWYRQLPEEGLKFMVYLQKENIIDESGMPKERFSAEFPKEGPSILRIQQVVRGDSAAYFCASSPDYGGNEQFFGPGTRLTVL.

The chain carries TRBV28 and TRBJ1-1, with 9 positions matching TRBD1. The CDR3 extends over 14 amino acids. Germline CDR1 MDHEN, CDR2 SYDVKM. Trimming removed 5 bases from V and 4 bases from J; junction bases left unmatched: 5. Written as DNA, the CDR3 is TGTGCCAGCAGTCTGGGACAGGGAGTCACTGAAGCTTTCTTT. Encoded protein: CASSLGQGVTEAFF. Based on the CDR3 plus reference TRBV28 and TRBJ1-1, the full variable domain is DVKVTQSSRYLVKRTGEKVFLECVQDMDHENMFWYRQDPGLGLRLIYFSYDVKMKEKGDIPEGYSVSREKKERFSLILESASTNQTSMYLCASSLGQGVTEAFFGQGTRLTVV.

The chain joins TRBV11-2 to TRBJ1-4; D gene ambiguous. There are 14 residues in the CDR3. Trimming pared 8 bases from V and 4 bases from J, leaving 14 bases between. Germline V gives CDR1 SGHAT, CDR2 FQNNGV. CDR3 region: CASSLQEINEKLFF. The CDR3 DNA follows: TGTGCCAGCTCCCTCCAAGAGATTAATGAAAAACTGTTTTTT.

This clone was observed a single time. This sequence joins TRBV2 and TRBJ1-1; 10 bases map to TRBD1. Germline V gene lookup returns CDR1 SNHLY and CDR2 FYNNEI. This CDR3 is built from 19 residues. Losses at the gene ends were 4 bases for V and 0 bases for J; bases not matched to a gene: 14. Here the CDR3 DNA reads TGTGCCAGCAGTGGGGGGGCCCCGGGACAGGGGTATGTGAACACTGAAGCTTTCTTT. Translation gives CASSGGAPGQGYVNTEAFF. Full variable domain (rest looked up from reference TRBV2 and TRBJ1-1): EPEVTQTPSHQVTQMGQEVILRCVPISNHLYFYWYRQILGQKVEFLVSFYNNEISEKSEIFDDQFSVERPDGSNFTLKIRSTKLEDSAMYFCASSGGAPGQGYVNTEAFFGQGTRLTVV.

The genes are TRBV3-1 (or the pseudogene TRBV3-2) and TRBJ2-6; a possible D gene is TRBD2 (6 bases). The CDR3 is made up of 17 amino acids. Germline values: CDR1 LGHDT, CDR2 YNNKEL (reference sequence). The V end was cut by 1 base, the J end by 1 base, with 11 bases between. The CDR3: CASSQVGGPSGANVLTF. CDR3 in DNA: TGTGCCAGCAGCCAAGTGGGAGGTCCGTCTGGGGCCAACGTCCTGACTTTC.

CDR3 loop: CAWSIRTGWDTEAFF. Here the CDR3 DNA reads TGTGCCTGGAGTATCCGGACAGGGTGGGACACTGAAGCTTTCTTT. The chain couples TRBV30 to TRBJ1-1, with TRBD1 identical over 8 bases. The junction had 8 bases not matched to a gene; V was cut back by 2 bases and J by 3 bases. Looked up from germline, CDR1 is GTSNPN and CDR2 is SVGIG (reference sequence). The CDR3 is made up of 15 amino acids.

The J gene is TRBJ1-1, the V gene TRBV18, with 9 bases matching TRBD1. Germline trimming cut 4 bases from V and 3 bases from J; bases unmatched to any gene: 6. CDR3 size: 15 residues. The germline CDR1 and CDR2 sequences are KGHSH and LQKENI. CDR3 DNA: TGTGCCAGCTCACTAAACAGGGGGCAGGACACTGAAGCTTTCTTT. Encoded protein: CASSLNRGQDTEAFF. The full variable domain, its missing parts supplied by reference TRBV18 and TRBJ1-1, is NAGVMQNPRHLVRRRGQEARLRCSPMKGHSHVYWYRQLPEEGLKFMVYLQKENIIDESGMPKERFSAEFPKEGPSILRIQQVVRGDSAAYFCASSLNRGQDTEAFFGQGTRLTVV.

The chain carries TRBV19 and TRBJ1-5, with TRBD1 matching over 9 bases. J lost 3 bases, V lost 7 bases, and 7 bases had no gene match. Germline CDR1 and CDR2: LNHDA and SQIVND (reference sequence). The CDR3 covers 15 residues. The DNA of the CDR3 is TGTGCCAGTATTCTTGGGACAGGGACCAATCAGCCCCAGCATTTT. This translates into CASILGTGTNQPQHF.

The genes are TRBV19 and TRBJ1-1; a possible D gene is TRBD1 (5 bases). Germline V lookup: CDR1 LNHDA, CDR2 SQIVND (reference sequence). Trimming took off 4 bases at V and 10 bases at J, with 13 bases between the two ends. The CDR3 is made up of 12 amino acids. The CDR3 DNA follows: TGTGCCAGTAGTAATTTCTCGGGGGGAGCTTTCTTT. Protein: CASSNFSGGAFF.

J is TRBJ2-1 and V is TRBV6-6; D call uncertain. The V gene's germline CDR1 is MNHNY and CDR2 SVGAGI (reference sequence). The CDR3 runs 13 residues. V lost 4 bases and J 1 base, leaving 5 bases between the germline ends. CDR3 amino acids: CASSFTSYNEQFF. CDR3 nucleotides: TGTGCCAGCAGTTTTACTTCCTACAATGAGCAGTTCTTC.

The V call is TRBV5-8, the J call TRBJ2-4, with D hard to call. Germline CDR1 SGHTS, CDR2 YDEGEE. With 0 bases removed from V and 5 bases from J, the gap between germline ends came to 6 bases. There are 13 residues in the CDR3. The CDR3 coding sequence is TGTGCCAGCAGCTTGGACCGGGAAAACATTCAGTACTTC. It encodes CASSLDRENIQYF.

J is TRBJ2-6 and V is TRBV7-7, with 8 bases matching TRBD1. The CDR3 spans 18 residues. Germline V gene data show CDR1 as SSHAT and CDR2 as FNYEAQ (reference sequence). Losses at the gene ends were 5 bases for V and 0 bases for J; bases not matched to a gene: 9. CDR3 sequence reads: CASSGGTGSSSGANVLTF. The DNA for the CDR3 is TGTGCCAGCAGCGGGGGGACAGGAAGTTCCTCTGGGGCCAACGTCCTGACTTTC.

This chain uses TRBV25-1 with TRBJ2-1; 7 bases align to TRBD2. The CDR3 length is 15 residues. After removal of 3 bases from V and 8 bases from J, the junction contained 10 bases not matched to a gene. The germline CDR1 and CDR2 sequences are MGHDK and SYGVNS. The CDR3 bases are TGTGCCAGCAGTGAGGGAATACTAGCGTCCCATGAGCAGTTCTTC. Translating gives CASSEGILASHEQFF.

The chain combines TRBV7-9 with TRBJ2-3; D is unclear. Trimming took off 3 bases at V and 3 bases at J, with 4 bases between the two ends. Germline-derived CDR1 and CDR2 are SEHNR and FQNEAQ (reference sequence). There are 12 residues in the CDR3. The CDR3 is CASSFGTDTQYF. DNA of the CDR3: TGTGCCAGCAGCTTCGGGACAGATACGCAGTATTTT.

V gene TRBV5-6 combines with J gene TRBJ2-4; 7 bases align to TRBD2. V lost 0 bases and J lost 8; bases outside the gene matches: 5. The CDR3 is made up of 14 amino acids. The V gene's germline CDR1 is SGHDT and CDR2 YYEEEE. The CDR3 is CASSLAAGRDIQYF. In DNA form, the CDR3 reads TGTGCCAGCAGCTTGGCCGCAGGGAGGGACATTCAGTACTTC.

CDR3 sequence reads: CSVEAPGQSYEQYF. For the CDR3, the DNA is TGCAGCGTTGAAGCCCCGGGACAGAGCTACGAGCAGTACTTC. This sequence joins TRBV29-1 and TRBJ2-7; 7 bases agree with TRBD1. With V trimmed by 1 base and J by 3 bases, 6 bases remained unmatched. The CDR3 contains 14 residues. Per the germline V gene, CDR1 is SQVTM and CDR2 is ANQGSEA.

This clone was recorded only once. The chain employs TRBV3-1 (or the pseudogene TRBV3-2) and TRBJ2-7; 8 bases are a match to TRBD2. The germline CDR1 and CDR2 sequences are LGHDT and YNNKEL (reference sequence). This CDR3 spans 19 amino acids. With V trimmed by 2 bases and J by 5 bases, 20 bases remained unmatched. CDR3: CASSQPGTGRSGSADEQYF. CDR3 sequence (DNA): TGTGCCAGCAGCCAACCCGGAACAGGGAGAAGCGGGAGCGCCGACGAGCAGTACTTC.

Of note for this clone: An end of the junction does not agree with germline; a read error may underlie this. This chain links TRBV7-7 with TRBJ2-1; 8 nucleotides line up with TRBD1. The CDR3 consists of 13 residues. From germline, CDR1 is SSHAT and CDR2 FNYEAQ (reference sequence). Here the CDR3 reads CASSPDRGDEQFF. CDR3 bases: TGTGCTAGCAGCCCCGACAGGGGCGATGAGCAGTTCTTC.

The V gene is TRBV4-2, the J gene TRBJ1-5, with D unresolved. The V gene lost 1 base and the J gene lost 2 bases, with 12 bases spanning the gap. Germline V gene data show CDR1 as LGHNA and CDR2 as YNFKEQ. The length of the CDR3 is 16 residues. CDR3 region: CASSQAGDNGNQPQHF. CDR3 sequence (DNA): TGTGCCAGCAGCCAAGCTGGAGATAACGGCAATCAGCCCCAGCATTTT.

The chain recombines TRBV19 with TRBJ1-1; D possibly corresponds to TRBD1 (5 bases). Trimming took off 6 bases at V and 8 bases at J, with 22 bases between the two ends. Germline V lookup: CDR1 LNHDA, CDR2 SQIVND (reference sequence). The CDR3 spans 15 residues. The CDR3 loop is CASSPQQGNVDEAFF. The CDR3 bases are TGTGCCAGTAGCCCTCAGCAGGGAAACGTTGACGAAGCTTTCTTT. Drawing the rest from reference TRBV19 and TRBJ1-1, the complete variable domain is DGGITQSPKYLFRKEGQNVTLSCEQNLNHDAMYWYRQDPGQGLRLIYYSQIVNDFQKGDIAEGYSVSREKKESFPLTVTSAQKNPTAFYLCASSPQQGNVDEAFFGQGTRLTVV.

The chain has TRBV6-4 and TRBJ1-2; 10 nucleotides agree with TRBD1. After removal of 6 bases from V and 4 bases from J, the junction contained 5 bases not matched to a gene. CDR3 length: 14 amino acids. CDR1 is MRHNA and CDR2 is SNTAGT in the germline V gene. CDR3 in amino acids: CASREDRGIYGYTF. The CDR3 DNA reads TGTGCCAGCAGGGAGGACAGGGGGATCTATGGCTACACCTTC.

The chain recombines TRBV5-1 with TRBJ1-1, with D hard to call. The V gene lost 0 bases and the J gene lost 3 bases, with 12 bases spanning the gap. The CDR3 length is 15 residues. The germline CDR1 and CDR2 sequences are SGHRS and YFSETQ. CDR3 nucleotide sequence: TGCGCCAGCAGCTTGGGGGGAGCCGAGGACACTGAAGCTTTCTTT. It specifies CASSLGGAEDTEAFF.

The J gene is TRBJ1-4, the V gene TRBV15; 9 bases match TRBD1. CDR1 is LNHNV, CDR2 YYDKDF, per germline (reference sequence). With 7 bases clipped from V and 7 bases from J, the junction kept 7 bases outside the gene matches. The CDR3 is 14 amino acids. As DNA, the CDR3 is TGTGCCACCAACCGGGACAGGGCGAGTGAAAAACTGTTTTTT. It specifies CATNRDRASEKLFF.

V gene TRBV19 combines with J gene TRBJ1-1, with 8 bases identical to TRBD1. V lost 6 bases to trimming and J lost 4 bases; unmatched junction nucleotides: 4. The germline V gene has CDR1 LNHDA and CDR2 SQIVND (reference sequence). The CDR3 is 13 residues long. DNA for the CDR3: TGTGCCAGTAGGGACAGGGTGGGCACTGAAGCTTTCTTT. This sequence encodes CASRDRVGTEAFF.

As for this clone: The sample carries other DNA sequences with the same CDR3. This chain joins TRBV9 and TRBJ2-2; a possible D gene is TRBD2 (5 bases). The CDR3 is made up of 14 amino acids. Deletions cut 0 bases from V and 3 bases from J, with 6 bases between. Germline lookup yields CDR1 SGDLS and CDR2 YYNGEE. CDR3 in amino acids: CASSVDGDTGELFF. The CDR3 region has the DNA TGTGCCAGCAGCGTAGACGGGGACACCGGGGAGCTGTTTTTT.

The rearrangement uses TRBV15 and TRBJ2-1; D possibly corresponds to TRBD1 (5 bases). CDR1 LNHNV and CDR2 YYDKDF come from the germline V gene (reference sequence). The CDR3 is made up of 15 amino acids. Between the trimmed V and J ends, which lost 0 bases and 8 bases, there was a span of 14 bases. This CDR3 reads CATSRDGAGLDEQFF. The CDR3 region has the DNA TGTGCCACCAGCAGAGATGGGGCAGGGTTGGATGAGCAGTTCTTC.